The source of this TCR beta chain is a study of blood T cell repertoires in COVID-19. In the study overall: Collection of acute and convalescent COVID-19 samples took place in the United States, Italy and Spain.

CDR1 is MGHRA and CDR2 is YSYEKL in the germline V gene. CDR3 size: 15 residues. The V and J ends lost 3 bases and 2 bases, in that order; junction bases with no gene match: 7. TCRdb's copy holds only in-frame clones and misses some; the assay was immunoSEQ multiplex PCR. The table includes approximately 410,000 clones, approximately 90% detected once. J is TRBJ2-7 and V is TRBV4-1, with 7 bases matching TRBD1. The sample was peripheral blood. This sequence originates from a woman aged 25-40 years with active or convalescent COVID-19. Written as DNA, the CDR3 is TGCGCCAGCAGCCAGGAATGGACAGGAGCCTACGAGCAGTACTTC. Translating gives CASSQEWTGAYEQYF.